The 2 T cell receptor beta chains in this list originate from one sample, sequenced in a study of blood T cell repertoires in COVID-19 (dated by TCRdb to about 2020). The protocol used for the library was the immunoSEQ multiplex PCR assay. Sourced from immuneACCESS, this table was stored by TCRdb with only in-frame sequences that have V and J called. A share of the clones is absent; for the studies checked, an unresolved V gene accounts for under half, and the remainder has no known explanation. This sample holds fewer than 200,000 clones; 60% to 80% were observed only once. The ten largest clones take up roughly 28% of the sample. Material: peripheral blood. These receptors were collected from a woman between 70 and 85 years old with acute or convalescent COVID-19.

The gene calls are TRBV4-1 and TRBJ2-5, with 8 bases lining up with TRBD1. Germline loops: CDR1 MGHRA, CDR2 YSYEKL. This CDR3 region has 15 residues. The V and J ends lost 6 bases and 2 bases, in that order; junction bases with no gene match: 8. DNA for the CDR3: TGCGCCAGCAGTTTCAGGGGGCTCTGGCAAGAGACCCAGTACTTC. Translating gives CASSFRGLWQETQYF.

The chain uses TRBV11-3 and TRBJ2-3; a weak D match, TRBD2 (5 bases). Germline CDR1 and CDR2: SGHNT and YENEEA. V dropped 3 bases and J dropped 6 bases, with 13 bases sitting between them. This CDR3 spans 14 amino acids. In nucleotides, the CDR3 is TGTGCCAGCAGCTTCGGCGGGCTCGGGGATACGCAGTATTTT. Protein: CASSFGGLGDTQYF.